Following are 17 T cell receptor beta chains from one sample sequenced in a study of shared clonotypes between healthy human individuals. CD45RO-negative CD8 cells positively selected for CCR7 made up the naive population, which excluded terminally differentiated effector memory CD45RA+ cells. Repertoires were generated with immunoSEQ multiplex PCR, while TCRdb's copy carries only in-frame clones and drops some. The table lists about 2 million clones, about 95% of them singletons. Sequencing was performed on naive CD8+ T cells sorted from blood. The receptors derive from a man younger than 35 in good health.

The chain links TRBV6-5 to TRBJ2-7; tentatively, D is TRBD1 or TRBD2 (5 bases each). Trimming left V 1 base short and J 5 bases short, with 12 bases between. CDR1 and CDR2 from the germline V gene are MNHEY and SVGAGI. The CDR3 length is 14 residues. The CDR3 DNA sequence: TGTGCCAGCAGTTACTTGGGTGGGGGAGACGAGCAGTACTTC. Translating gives CASSYLGGGDEQYF.

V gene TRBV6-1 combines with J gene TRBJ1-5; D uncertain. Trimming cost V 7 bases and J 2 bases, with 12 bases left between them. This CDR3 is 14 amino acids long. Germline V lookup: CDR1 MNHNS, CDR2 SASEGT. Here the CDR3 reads CASKIQEGNQPQHF. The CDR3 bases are TGTGCCAGCAAAATCCAGGAGGGCAATCAGCCCCAGCATTTT.

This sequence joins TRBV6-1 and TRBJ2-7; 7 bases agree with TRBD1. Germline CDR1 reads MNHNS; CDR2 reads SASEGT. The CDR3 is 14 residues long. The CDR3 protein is CASQKPDRALEQYF. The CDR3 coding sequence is TGTGCTTCCCAAAAGCCCGACAGGGCTCTCGAGCAGTACTTC.

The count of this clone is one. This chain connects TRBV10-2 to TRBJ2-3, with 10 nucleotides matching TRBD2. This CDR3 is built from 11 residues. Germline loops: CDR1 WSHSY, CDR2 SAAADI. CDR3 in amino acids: CAASGSDTQYF. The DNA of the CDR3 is TGCGCGGCTAGCGGGAGTGATACGCAGTATTTT.

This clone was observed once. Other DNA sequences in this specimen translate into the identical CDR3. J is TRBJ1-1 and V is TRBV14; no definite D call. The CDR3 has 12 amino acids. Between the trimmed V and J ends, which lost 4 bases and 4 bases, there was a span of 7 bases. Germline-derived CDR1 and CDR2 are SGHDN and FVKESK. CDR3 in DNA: TGTGCCAGCAGCCCGGGTGGCACTGAAGCTTTCTTT. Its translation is CASSPGGTEAFF.

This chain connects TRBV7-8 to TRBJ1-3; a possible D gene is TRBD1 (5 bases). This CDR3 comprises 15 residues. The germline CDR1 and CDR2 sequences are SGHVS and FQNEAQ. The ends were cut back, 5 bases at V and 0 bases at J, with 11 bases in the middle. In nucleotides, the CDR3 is TGTGCCAGCAGCCGGGGACCTAACTCTGGAAACACCATATATTTT. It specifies CASSRGPNSGNTIYF.

CDR3 coding DNA: TGTGCCAGCACAATCTCGGAGACCCAGTACTTC. Protein sequence: CASTISETQYF. J is TRBJ2-5 and V is TRBV25-1, with unresolved D. The CDR3 runs 11 residues. V was trimmed by 7 bases and J by 5 bases, leaving 8 bases between them. From germline, CDR1 is MGHDK and CDR2 SYGVNS.

DNA for the CDR3: TGTGCCAGCAGCACGCCCAGGGGCTCTGGAAACACCATATATTTT. Its protein product is CASSTPRGSGNTIYF. V is TRBV5-5 and J is TRBJ1-3; D may be TRBD1 (6 bases). The CDR3 is 15 amino acids. The germline V gene encodes CDR1 SGHKS and CDR2 YYEKEE (reference sequence). With 4 bases removed from V and 0 bases from J, the gap between germline ends came to 11 bases. Combining the CDR3 with reference TRBV5-5 and TRBJ1-3 gives the whole variable domain DAGVTQSPTHLIKTRGQQVTLRCSPISGHKSVSWYQQVLGQGPQFIFQYYEKEERGRGNFPDRFSARQFPNYSSELNVNALLLGDSALYLCASSTPRGSGNTIYFGEGSWLTVV.

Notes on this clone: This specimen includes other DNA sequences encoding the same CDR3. CDR3 residues: CASSLAPTYEQYF. The CDR3 nucleotides are TGTGCCAGCAGCTTGGCCCCCACCTACGAGCAGTACTTC. The genes are TRBV5-5 and TRBJ2-7; D gene ambiguous. Trimming took off 0 bases at V and 2 bases at J, with 6 bases between the two ends. CDR3 length: 13 residues. In germline, CDR1 is SGHKS, CDR2 YYEKEE (reference sequence).

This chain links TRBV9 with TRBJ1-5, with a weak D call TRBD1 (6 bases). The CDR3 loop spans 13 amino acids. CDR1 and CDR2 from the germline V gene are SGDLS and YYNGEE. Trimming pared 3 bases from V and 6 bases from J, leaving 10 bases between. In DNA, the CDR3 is TGTGCCAGCAGCGCGCAGGGGTTTCAGCCCCAGCATTTT. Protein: CASSAQGFQPQHF.

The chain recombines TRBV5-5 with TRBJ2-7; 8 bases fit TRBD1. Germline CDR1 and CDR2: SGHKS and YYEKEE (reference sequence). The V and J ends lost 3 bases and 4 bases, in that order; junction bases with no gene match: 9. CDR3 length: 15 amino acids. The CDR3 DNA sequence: TGTGCCAGCAGCTCTTCCGGACAGGGAGGATACGAGCAGTACTTC. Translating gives CASSSSGQGGYEQYF.

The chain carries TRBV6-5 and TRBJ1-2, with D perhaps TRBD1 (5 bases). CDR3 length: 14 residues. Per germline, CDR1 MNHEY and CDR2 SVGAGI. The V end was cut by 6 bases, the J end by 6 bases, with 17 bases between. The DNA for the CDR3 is TGTGCCAGCAGACCAGCGGGAGGGGTCGATGGCTACACCTTC. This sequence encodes CASRPAGGVDGYTF.

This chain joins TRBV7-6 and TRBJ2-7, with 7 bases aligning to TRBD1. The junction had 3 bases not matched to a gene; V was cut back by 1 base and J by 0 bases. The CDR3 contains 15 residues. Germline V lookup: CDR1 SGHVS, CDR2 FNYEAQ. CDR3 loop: CASSLVQGPSYEQYF. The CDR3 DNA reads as TGTGCCAGCAGCTTAGTACAGGGGCCCTCCTACGAGCAGTACTTC.

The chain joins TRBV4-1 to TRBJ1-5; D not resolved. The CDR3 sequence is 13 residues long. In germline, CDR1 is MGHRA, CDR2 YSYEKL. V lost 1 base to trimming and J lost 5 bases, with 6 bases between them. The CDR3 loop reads CASSQGWDQPQHF. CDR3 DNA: TGCGCCAGCAGCCAAGGTTGGGATCAGCCCCAGCATTTT.

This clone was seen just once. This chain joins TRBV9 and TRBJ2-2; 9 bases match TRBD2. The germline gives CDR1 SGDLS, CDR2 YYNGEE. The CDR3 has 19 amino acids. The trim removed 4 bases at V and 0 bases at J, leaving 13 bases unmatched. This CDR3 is CASSHNAASGDPNTGELFF. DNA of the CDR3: TGTGCCAGCAGCCACAACGCGGCTAGCGGGGACCCGAACACCGGGGAGCTGTTTTTT.

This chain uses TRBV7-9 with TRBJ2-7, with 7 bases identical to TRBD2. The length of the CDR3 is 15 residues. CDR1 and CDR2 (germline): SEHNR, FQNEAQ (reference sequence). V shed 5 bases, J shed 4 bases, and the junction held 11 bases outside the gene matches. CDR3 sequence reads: CASSPYSGPRYEQYF. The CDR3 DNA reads TGTGCCAGCAGCCCCTATAGCGGGCCTCGGTACGAGCAGTACTTC.

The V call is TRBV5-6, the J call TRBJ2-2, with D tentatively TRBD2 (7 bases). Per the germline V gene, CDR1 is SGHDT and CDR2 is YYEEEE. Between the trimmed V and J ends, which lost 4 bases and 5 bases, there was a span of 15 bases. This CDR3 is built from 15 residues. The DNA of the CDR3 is TGTGCCAGCAGCGAGGGAGGGGGGCCGACCGGGGAGCTGTTTTTT. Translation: CASSEGGGPTGELFF. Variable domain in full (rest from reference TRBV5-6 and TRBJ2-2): DAGVTQSPTHLIKTRGQQVTLRCSPKSGHDTVSWYQQALGQGPQFIFQYYEEEERQRGNFPDRFSGHQFPNYSSELNVNALLLGDSALYLCASSEGGGPTGELFFGEGSRLTVL.